The 10 T cell receptor beta chains below come from one sample, sequenced in a study of blood T cell repertoires in COVID-19. The method was immunoSEQ multiplex PCR; TCRdb's version includes in-frame clones alone and lacks a portion of them. The table records some 80,000 clones, about 80% of them present only once. Sequences were obtained from peripheral blood. The receptor source for this set is a human donor in a cohort sampled during active COVID-19.

The chain is built from TRBV25-1 and TRBJ2-7; D remains unclear. Germline V gives CDR1 MGHDK, CDR2 SYGVNS. The germline V and J ends were trimmed by 3 bases and 0 bases, with 6 bases remaining between them. The CDR3 sequence is 13 residues long. CDR3 nucleotide sequence: TGTGCCAGCAGTGACTCTCCCTCCTACGAGCAGTACTTC. This encodes CASSDSPSYEQYF.

The V call is TRBV6-4, the J call TRBJ2-4; D unresolved. This CDR3 is 18 amino acids long. Germline V gives CDR1 MRHNA, CDR2 SNTAGT. The V end was cut by 2 bases, the J end by 0 bases, with 17 bases between. CDR3 sequence: CASSDIRVRKIAKNIQYF. The CDR3 coding sequence is TGTGCCAGCAGTGACATTCGGGTGCGAAAGATAGCCAAAAACATTCAGTACTTC.

The genes are TRBV24-1 and TRBJ2-5; D gene unclear. The CDR3 is 16 residues long. Germline-derived CDR1 and CDR2 are KGHDR and SFDVKD. V was shortened by 5 bases and J by 5 bases, with 20 bases between the two germline ends. This CDR3 is CATSVGRRLSGETQYF. CDR3 sequence (DNA): TGTGCCACCAGTGTTGGCAGGCGTTTATCTGGGGAGACCCAGTACTTC.

This clone was found a few times. J is TRBJ1-2 and V is TRBV9; a weak D match, TRBD1 (6 bases). The V gene's germline CDR1 is SGDLS and CDR2 YYNGEE. V was cut by 4 bases and J by 7 bases, with 20 bases left in between. This CDR3 has 15 amino acids. The CDR3 nucleotides read TGTGCCAGCAGCCAACGGACAGAGGGGAATAGTGGCTACACCTTC. It encodes CASSQRTEGNSGYTF.

This chain connects TRBV19 to TRBJ2-5, with TRBD2 matching 9 bases. This CDR3 contains 15 residues. Germline lookup yields CDR1 LNHDA and CDR2 SQIVND (reference sequence). V was clipped by 1 base and J by 5 bases; unmatched bases: 5. The chain's CDR3 is CASSIASSGIETQYF. Here the CDR3 DNA reads TGTGCCAGTAGTATAGCCTCTAGCGGGATCGAGACCCAGTACTTC. Together with reference TRBV19 and TRBJ2-5, the CDR3 gives the full variable domain: DGGITQSPKYLFRKEGQNVTLSCEQNLNHDAMYWYRQDPGQGLRLIYYSQIVNDFQKGDIAEGYSVSREKKESFPLTVTSAQKNPTAFYLCASSIASSGIETQYFGPGTRLLVL.

The chain recombines TRBV5-1 with TRBJ1-1, with D tentatively TRBD1 (5 bases). Trimming took off 0 bases at V and 4 bases at J, with 13 bases between the two ends. Germline V gene sequence: CDR1 SGHRS, CDR2 YFSETQ. The CDR3 length is 15 residues. The CDR3 sequence: CASSLGQGGVTEAFF. The DNA of the CDR3 is TGCGCCAGCAGCTTGGGTCAGGGAGGGGTCACTGAAGCTTTCTTT.

The V and J genes are TRBV9 and TRBJ2-1; 7 bases are shared with TRBD1. This CDR3 region has 17 residues. Germline V gene sequence: CDR1 SGDLS, CDR2 YYNGEE. Losses at the gene ends were 0 bases for V and 0 bases for J; bases not matched to a gene: 6. For the CDR3, the DNA is TGTGCCAGCAGCGTAGAGATCGGACAGGCCTCCTACAATGAGCAGTTCTTC. It is translated as CASSVEIGQASYNEQFF.

The V and J genes are TRBV6-6 and TRBJ1-3; D perhaps matches TRBD1 (5 bases). Germline V gene lookup returns CDR1 MNHNY and CDR2 SVGAGI (reference sequence). V lost 2 bases to trimming and J lost 1 base, with 6 bases between them. The CDR3 extends over 14 amino acids. The CDR3 sequence: CASSYPGSGNTIYF. The CDR3 DNA is TGTGCCAGCAGTTACCCAGGGTCTGGAAACACCATATATTTT.

CDR3 DNA: TGTGCCAGCAGCAGCCGGGGGGGGCTGTTCGGGGAGCTGTTTTTT. Amino acid sequence: CASSSRGGLFGELFF. The chain couples TRBV7-2 to TRBJ2-2; 8 bases agree with TRBD2. V shed 5 bases, J shed 7 bases, and the junction held 9 bases outside the gene matches. Germline CDR1 and CDR2: SGHTA and FQGNSA. The CDR3 covers 15 residues.

This clone was seen a handful of times. The genes are TRBV19 and TRBJ2-3; D is possibly TRBD2 (6 bases). CDR1 LNHDA and CDR2 SQIVND come from the germline V gene (reference sequence). Trimming shortened V by 3 bases and J by 3 bases, and 16 bases separated the two germline ends. The CDR3 is 16 amino acids. In DNA form, the CDR3 reads TGTGCCAGTAGTATCAGGGCCACCGGAGGGACAGATACGCAGTATTTT. Amino acids: CASSIRATGGTDTQYF. The full variable domain, with the rest looked up from reference TRBV19 and TRBJ2-3, is DGGITQSPKYLFRKEGQNVTLSCEQNLNHDAMYWYRQDPGQGLRLIYYSQIVNDFQKGDIAEGYSVSREKKESFPLTVTSAQKNPTAFYLCASSIRATGGTDTQYFGPGTRLTVL.